Sequencing of this T cell receptor beta chain was carried out in a study of cytomegalovirus exposure and HLA in healthy donors. This clone occurred a few times. The antigen remains unidentified. V gave up 4 bases and J gave up 3 bases, with 9 bases separating them. The CDR3 extends over 13 amino acids. Germline V lookup: CDR1 GTSNPN, CDR2 SVGIG (reference sequence). The PCR made use of 60 Vbeta and 13 Jbeta primers. Generated by immunoSEQ multiplex PCR, the TCRdb table keeps only in-frame clones and is missing some. This sample has about 200,000 clones, with 70% to 80% found just once. Notes on the study in general: HLA restriction was apparent for most CMV-associated TCR beta chains in a later analysis. Analysis performed later found approximately 17,000 TCR beta sequences associated with HLA alleles at 0.05 false discovery rate.

Everyone who donated was a healthy bone marrow donor. V is TRBV30 and J is TRBJ2-2; no clear D. This sequence was found in a girl between 2 and 10 years old in good health and CMV-seronegative. Sequencing input: PBMCs. CDR3: CAWNSFYTGELFF. The CDR3 DNA sequence: TGTGCCTGGAATTCCTTCTACACCGGGGAGCTGTTTTTT.